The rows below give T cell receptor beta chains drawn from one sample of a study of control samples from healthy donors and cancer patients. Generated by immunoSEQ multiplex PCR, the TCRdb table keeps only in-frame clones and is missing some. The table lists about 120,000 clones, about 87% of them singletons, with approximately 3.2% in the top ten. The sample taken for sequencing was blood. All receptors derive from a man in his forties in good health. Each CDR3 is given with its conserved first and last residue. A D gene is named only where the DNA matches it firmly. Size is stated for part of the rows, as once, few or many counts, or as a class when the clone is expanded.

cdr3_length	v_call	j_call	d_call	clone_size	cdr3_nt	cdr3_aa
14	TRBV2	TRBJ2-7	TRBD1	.	TGTGCCAGCTGCCGGGACAGACGTTCCTACGAGCAGTACTTC	CASCRDRRSYEQYF
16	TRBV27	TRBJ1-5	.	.	TGTGCCAGCAGTTTAGATAGCAGGGGTCGAAATCAGCCCCAGCATTTT	CASSLDSRGRNQPQHF
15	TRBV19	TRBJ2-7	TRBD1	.	TGTGCCAGTAGTATCGGAACAGGGGGCTCGGACGAGCAGTACTTC	CASSIGTGGSDEQYF
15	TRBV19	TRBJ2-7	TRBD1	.	TGTGCCAGTAGTATGGGTCTAACGACCAGGGGGGAGCAGTACTTC	CASSMGLTTRGEQYF
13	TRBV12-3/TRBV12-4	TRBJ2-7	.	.	TGTGCCAGCAAGCCTAGGGGAAATAGGGCTCTAGACTTC	CASKPRGNRALDF
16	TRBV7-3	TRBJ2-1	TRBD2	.	TGTGCCAGCAGCTTAACTTCCAGCGGGGGGGCCAATGAGCAGTTCTTC	CASSLTSSGGANEQFF
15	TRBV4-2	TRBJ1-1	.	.	TGTGCCAGCAGCCAAGATGCAGGGGCCCGCACTGAAGCTTTCTTT	CASSQDAGARTEAFF
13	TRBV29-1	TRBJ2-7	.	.	TGCAGCGTCTACCGGGGCAGGGTCGACGAGCAGTACTTC	CSVYRGRVDEQYF
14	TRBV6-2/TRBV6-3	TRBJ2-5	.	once	TGTGCCAGCAGCCGTTCCGGGGGCGGGGAGACCCAGTACTTC	CASSRSGGGETQYF
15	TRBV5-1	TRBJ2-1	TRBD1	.	TGCGCCAGCACCCCCGGGACAGGGGACTACAATGAGCAGTTCTTC	CASTPGTGDYNEQFF
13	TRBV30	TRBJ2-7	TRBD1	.	TGTGCCTGGAACGACAGGGGGTTGGGGGAGCAGTACTTC	CAWNDRGLGEQYF
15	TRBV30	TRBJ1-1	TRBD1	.	TGTGCCTGGAGTCGGCAGGGGGCATCTCTACTCTGGGCTTTCTTT	CAWSRQGASLLWAFF
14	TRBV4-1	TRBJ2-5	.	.	TGCGCCAGCAGCCAAATTGAGGGTAAAGAGACCCAGTACTTC	CASSQIEGKETQYF
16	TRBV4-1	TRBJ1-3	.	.	TGCGCCAGCAGCCAATATTCATCGAGGGAGAAAGACACCATATATTTT	CASSQYSSREKDTIYF
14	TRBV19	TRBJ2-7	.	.	TGTGCCAGTAGTACTCGGGGCAGCTACTACGAGCAGTACTTC	CASSTRGSYYEQYF
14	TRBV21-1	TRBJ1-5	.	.	TGTGCCAGCAGCACGGACGGAACGGGTCAACCCCAGCATTTT	CASSTDGTGQPQHF
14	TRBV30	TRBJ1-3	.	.	TGTGCCTGGAGTCCCCACAGCCTCGGAAACACCATATATTTT	CAWSPHSLGNTIYF
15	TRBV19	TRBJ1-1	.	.	TGTGCCAGTAGTGCCCTCGGGGGAGGGAGTACTGAAGCTTTCTTT	CASSALGGGSTEAFF
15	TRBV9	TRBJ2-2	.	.	TGTGCCAGCAGCGTAGCTCGTCTGCCCACCGGGGAGCTGTTTTTT	CASSVARLPTGELFF
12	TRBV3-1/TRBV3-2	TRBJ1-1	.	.	TGTGCCAGCAGTCTCAGGAACACTGAAGCTTTCTTT	CASSLRNTEAFF
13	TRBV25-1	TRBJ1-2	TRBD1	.	TGTGCCAGCACAAGAGACAGGGTCGGGGGCTACACCTTC	CASTRDRVGGYTF
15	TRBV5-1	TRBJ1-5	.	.	TGCGCCAGCAGCCGAGGGGACTCCCGGGATCAGCCCCAGCATTTT	CASSRGDSRDQPQHF
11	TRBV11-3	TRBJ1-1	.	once	TGTGCCAGCACGGCCGACACTGAAGCTTTCTTT	CASTADTEAFF
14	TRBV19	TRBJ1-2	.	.	TGTGCCAGTAGTGGCTGGGACAAAAACTATGGCTACACCTTC	CASSGWDKNYGYTF
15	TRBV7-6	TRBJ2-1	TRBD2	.	TGTGCCAGCAGCGCGAGACTAGCGGGGGAGTATGAGCAGTTCTTC	CASSARLAGEYEQFF
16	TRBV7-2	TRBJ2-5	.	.	TGTGCCAGCGCCCATAGGGGCAGGGTGAACGGGGAGACCCAGTACTTC	CASAHRGRVNGETQYF
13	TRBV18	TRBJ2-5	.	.	TGTGCCAGCTCACCGGCAGGAAAAGAGACCCAGTACTTC	CASSPAGKETQYF
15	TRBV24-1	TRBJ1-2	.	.	TGTGCCACCAGTGATCGGGACGGAACAGGAGGCGGCTACACCTTC	CATSDRDGTGGGYTF
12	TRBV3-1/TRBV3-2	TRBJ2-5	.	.	TGTGCCAGCAGCCGAAGAGAAGAGACCCAGTACTTC	CASSRREETQYF
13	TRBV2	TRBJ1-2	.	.	TGTGCCAGCAGTCAAAAGGGAGCCCATGGCTACACCTTC	CASSQKGAHGYTF
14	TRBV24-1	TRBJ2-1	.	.	TGTGCCACCAGTGATTTGGGCACCTACAATGAGCAGTTCTTC	CATSDLGTYNEQFF
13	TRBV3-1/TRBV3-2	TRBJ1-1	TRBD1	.	TGTGCCAGCAGCCAGGCACAGGGGCGCGAAGCTTTCTTT	CASSQAQGREAFF
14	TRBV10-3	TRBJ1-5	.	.	TGTGCCACCGGGAGGGACTATAGCAATCAGCCCCAGCATTTT	CATGRDYSNQPQHF
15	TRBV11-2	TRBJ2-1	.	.	TGTGCCAGCAGCTTAGAAGACCCTTCCTACAATGAGCAGTTCTTC	CASSLEDPSYNEQFF
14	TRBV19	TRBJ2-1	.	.	TGTGCCAGTAGTATAGATCCCCCCTCCAATGAGCAGTTCTTC	CASSIDPPSNEQFF
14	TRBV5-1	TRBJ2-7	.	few	TGCGCCAGCAGCTCACAGGGCCAGTCATTCGAGCAGTACTTC	CASSSQGQSFEQYF
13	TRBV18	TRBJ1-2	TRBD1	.	TGTGCCAGCTCATCGGGACAGAACTATGGCTACACCTTC	CASSSGQNYGYTF
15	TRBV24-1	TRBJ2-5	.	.	TGTGCCACCAGTAAAATGACCCCCCGAGGGGAGACCCAGTACTTC	CATSKMTPRGETQYF
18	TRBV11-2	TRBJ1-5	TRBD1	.	TGTGCCAGCAGCTCGGGACAGGGCAATAGGAATAGCAATCAGCCCCAGCATTTT	CASSSGQGNRNSNQPQHF
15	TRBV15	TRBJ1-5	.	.	TGTGCCACCAGCAGAGCCAGGGGAGGCAATCAGCCCCAGCATTTT	CATSRARGGNQPQHF
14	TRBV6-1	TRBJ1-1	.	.	TGTGCCAGCAGTGAAGATAGGGGGGACACTGAAGCTTTCTTT	CASSEDRGDTEAFF
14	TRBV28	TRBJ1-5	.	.	TGTGCCAGCAGCCCCCCAGCCAGGGGTCAGCCCCAGCATTTT	CASSPPARGQPQHF
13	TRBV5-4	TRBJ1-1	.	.	TGTGCCAGCAGCTTGCGGGCAGGGACCGAAGCTTTCTTT	CASSLRAGTEAFF
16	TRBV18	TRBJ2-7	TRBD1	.	TGTGCCAGCTCACTCAAACCGGGACAGGGGCCCTACGAGCAGTACTTC	CASSLKPGQGPYEQYF